The rows below give T cell receptor beta chains drawn from one sample of a study of OX40 agonist ivuxolimab in advanced cancers. Libraries were prepared by immunoSEQ multiplex PCR; TCRdb keeps only in-frame clonotypes and omits some of them. The sample lists roughly 40,000 clones; around 80% were seen once. Specimen: CD4+ or CD8+ T cells sorted from blood, collected in a trial of the OX40 agonist ivuxolimab. The receptors shown here come from an adult with an advanced solid tumor such as melanoma, head and neck, liver or kidney cancer. Each CDR3 is given with its conserved first and last residue. The D gene is left open where the match is weak. Clone size is stated in some rows and not others, as once, few, many or a class when expanded.

NA	NA	TRBV28	TRBJ2-1	CASSFFTNEQFF	TGTGCCAGCAGTTTCTTTACCAATGAGCAGTTCTTC
TRBD2	once	TRBV19	TRBJ2-2	CASNWLAGGNTGELFF	TGTGCCAGTAATTGGCTAGCGGGAGGTAACACCGGGGAGCTGTTTTTT
TRBD2	NA	TRBV11-2	TRBJ2-2	CASSTTSGANTGELFF	TGTGCCAGCAGCACGACTAGCGGAGCGAACACCGGGGAGCTGTTTTTT
NA	NA	TRBV18	TRBJ1-3	CASSPKANSGNTIYF	TGTGCCAGCTCACCAAAGGCCAACTCTGGAAACACCATATATTTT
NA	NA	TRBV10-2	TRBJ1-1	CASSESVRTEAFF	TGCGCCAGCAGTGAGTCGGTACGGACTGAAGCTTTCTTT
TRBD1	NA	TRBV5-1	TRBJ1-5	CASSLGTGDSNQPQHF	TGCGCCAGCAGCTTGGGTACAGGGGATAGCAATCAGCCCCAGCATTTT
NA	NA	TRBV19	TRBJ2-7	CASSIEVDRQYEQYF	TGTGCCAGTAGTATAGAAGTAGACAGGCAATACGAGCAGTACTTC
TRBD1	NA	TRBV6-4	TRBJ2-7	CASSDSNPDRVDYEQYF	TGTGCCAGCAGTGACTCTAACCCCGACAGGGTGGACTACGAGCAGTACTTC
NA	NA	TRBV18	TRBJ2-2	CASSTLTGDTGELFF	TGTGCCAGCTCAACTTTGACCGGGGACACCGGGGAGCTGTTTTTT
NA	NA	TRBV30	TRBJ2-7	CAYQWGDYEQYF	TGTGCCTACCAATGGGGGGATTACGAGCAGTACTTC
NA	few	TRBV29-1	TRBJ1-1	CSVSQGNTEAFF	TGCAGCGTTTCACAGGGGAACACTGAAGCTTTCTTT
TRBD2	NA	TRBV6-5	TRBJ2-2	CASGTSGRGRELFF	TGTGCCAGCGGTACCAGCGGGAGGGGGAGGGAGCTGTTTTTT
TRBD1	NA	TRBV5-5	TRBJ2-1	CASSLEGTGGYEQFF	TGTGCCAGCAGCTTGGAGGGGACAGGCGGATATGAGCAGTTCTTC
TRBD2	NA	TRBV10-2	TRBJ2-7	CASGGTSGYEQYF	TGCGCCAGCGGCGGGACTAGCGGCTACGAGCAGTACTTC
NA	NA	TRBV6-5	TRBJ1-1	CASSFASRVATEAFF	TGTGCCAGCAGTTTCGCTAGCAGGGTGGCGACTGAAGCTTTCTTT
TRBD1	NA	TRBV6-1	TRBJ1-1	CASRQGQFVEAFF	TGTGCCAGCAGACAGGGGCAATTTGTTGAAGCTTTCTTT
TRBD2	NA	TRBV7-3	TRBJ2-1	CASSQTSASGTANEQFF	TGTGCCAGCAGCCAAACCTCGGCTAGCGGGACGGCCAATGAGCAGTTCTTC
NA	few	TRBV19	TRBJ1-5	CASSGWGGSQPQHF	TGTGCCAGTAGCGGTTGGGGAGGCAGTCAGCCCCAGCATTTT
NA	NA	TRBV28	TRBJ1-6	CASSPRESYNSPLHF	TGTGCCAGCAGCCCCCGGGAGAGCTATAATTCACCCCTCCACTTT
NA	once	TRBV5-1	TRBJ2-7	CASREWTTGEQYF	TGCGCCAGCAGAGAGTGGACCACAGGCGAGCAGTACTTC
TRBD2	NA	TRBV7-8	TRBJ2-7	CASSLLAGGLSYEQYF	TGTGCCAGCAGCTTATTGGCGGGGGGGCTCTCCTACGAGCAGTACTTC
NA	once	TRBV19	TRBJ2-2	CASSIASPGELFF	TGTGCCAGTAGTATTGCTAGCCCCGGGGAGCTGTTTTTT
TRBD1	NA	TRBV6-4	TRBJ2-5	CASSQNRGETQYF	TGTGCCAGCAGCCAGAACAGGGGAGAGACCCAGTACTTC
TRBD2	NA	TRBV5-4	TRBJ2-2	CASSFLPLGLAGSGELFF	TGTGCCAGCAGCTTTCTGCCACTGGGACTAGCGGGCTCGGGGGAGCTGTTTTTT
NA	NA	TRBV19	TRBJ2-1	CASRPRGSYNEQFF	TGTGCCAGTAGACCACGGGGTTCCTACAATGAGCAGTTCTTC
NA	NA	TRBV19	TRBJ1-1	CASRLQGGTEAFF	TGTGCCAGTAGGTTACAGGGAGGCACTGAAGCTTTCTTT
NA	NA	TRBV30	TRBJ2-7	CAWERGGMSYEQYF	TGTGCCTGGGAAAGGGGGGGGATGTCCTACGAGCAGTACTTC
NA	NA	TRBV18	TRBJ1-1	CASSPIRTAEAFF	TGTGCCAGCTCACCGATTAGAACGGCTGAAGCTTTCTTT
TRBD1	once	TRBV7-3	TRBJ2-1	CASSLTGQANNEQFF	TGTGCCAGCAGCTTAACGGGACAGGCCAACAATGAGCAGTTCTTC
TRBD1	NA	TRBV11-2	TRBJ2-2	CASSLEWTGTGELFF	TGTGCCAGCAGCTTAGAATGGACAGGAACCGGGGAGCTGTTTTTT
NA	NA	TRBV5-5	TRBJ1-3	CASSLGGVMGNTIYF	TGTGCCAGCAGCTTAGGAGGGGTTATGGGAAACACCATATATTTT
TRBD1	few	TRBV6-6	TRBJ2-7	CASSPPRDRGSEQYF	TGTGCCAGCAGTCCCCCCCGGGACAGGGGGTCCGAGCAGTACTTC
NA	NA	TRBV6-6	TRBJ2-5	CASSYGETQYF	TGTGCCAGCAGTTACGGGGAGACCCAGTACTTC
NA	NA	TRBV11-3	TRBJ2-2	CASSLLANTGELFF	TGTGCCAGCAGCTTACTAGCGAACACCGGGGAGCTGTTTTTT
NA	NA	TRBV9	TRBJ2-1	CASSPRGLSYNEQFF	TGTGCCAGCAGCCCCCGGGGGCTGTCCTACAATGAGCAGTTCTTC
NA	once	TRBV14	TRBJ2-6	CASSQVIRRTASSGANVLTF	TGTGCCAGCAGCCAAGTGATCCGCAGGACTGCAAGCTCTGGGGCCAACGTCCTGACTTTC
NA	NA	TRBV2	TRBJ2-7	CASSVGRSYEQYF	TGTGCCAGCAGTGTAGGCAGATCCTACGAGCAGTACTTC
TRBD1	NA	TRBV10-3	TRBJ2-3	CAISESNQQGLSTDTQYF	TGTGCCATCAGTGAGTCGAATCAACAGGGGCTAAGCACAGATACGCAGTATTTT
TRBD2	NA	TRBV19	TRBJ2-7	CASSRTSGSSYEQYF	TGTGCCAGTAGCCGGACTAGCGGGAGCTCCTACGAGCAGTACTTC
TRBD1	NA	TRBV6-5	TRBJ2-3	CASQGQGVYTDTQYF	TGTGCCAGCCAGGGACAGGGTGTGTACACAGATACGCAGTATTTT
NA	NA	TRBV13	TRBJ1-1	CASSRMRGGGTEAFF	TGTGCCAGCAGCAGGATGCGGGGTGGAGGCACTGAAGCTTTCTTT
TRBD1	few	TRBV19	TRBJ2-7	CAITPGTGSDYEQYF	TGTGCCATCACGCCCGGGACAGGGAGTGACTACGAGCAGTACTTC
TRBD1	NA	TRBV6-5	TRBJ1-1	CASSYSDRGNTEAFF	TGTGCCAGCAGTTACTCGGACAGGGGGAACACTGAAGCTTTCTTT